Listed below are T cell receptor beta chains from one sample, sequenced in a study of blood T cell repertoires in COVID-19. Assay: immunoSEQ multiplex PCR; the TCRdb copy retains only in-frame clones and omits some. The sample consists of 170,000 or so clones, around 84% of them appearing once. The sample taken for sequencing was peripheral blood. The receptors here all came from a man in his fifties or sixties with active or convalescent COVID-19. Each CDR3 is given with its conserved first and last residue.

V gene	J gene	CDR3 protein
TRBV4-3	TRBJ2-1	CASSQTLAGGPGAGEQFF
TRBV4-2	TRBJ1-6	CASSQGFTNSYNSPLHF
TRBV7-2	TRBJ2-3	CASSSLRASGTQYF
TRBV25-1	TRBJ2-2	CASSLFKGRTNTGELFF
TRBV6-5	TRBJ1-2	CASSYSTMGGYGYTF
TRBV29-1	TRBJ1-1	CSVEAYRETEAFF
TRBV20-1	TRBJ2-7	CSASARHGGEQYF
TRBV9	TRBJ2-1	CASSSSNVGGEQFF
TRBV23-1	TRBJ1-2	CASTGPGSCPF
TRBV5-5	TRBJ1-1	CASSFLGGRDTEAFF
TRBV21-1	TRBJ1-5	CASSKEGLGNQPQHF
TRBV30	TRBJ2-2	CAWSRDYNTGELFF
TRBV3-1/TRBV3-2	TRBJ1-3	CASSQQGNPSGNTIYF
TRBV21-1	TRBJ1-1	CASIFPADRGPEAFF
TRBV4-1	TRBJ2-7	CASSQESGRQPYEQYF
TRBV20-1	TRBJ2-2	CSASSDRGPSGELFF
TRBV9	TRBJ2-7	CASSPRPSFYEQYF
TRBV11-3	TRBJ2-7	CASSPNRRAYEQYF
TRBV7-2	TRBJ2-3	CASSIRGRGADTQYF
TRBV6-1	TRBJ1-2	CASSNYRGNYGYTF
TRBV11-3	TRBJ2-7	CASSFVAGVSEQYF
TRBV5-6	TRBJ1-5	CASSLGTGDQPQHF
TRBV19	TRBJ2-3	CASSIGGGGATNTQYF
TRBV9	TRBJ2-1	CASSPRTGGWVEQFF
TRBV24-1	TRBJ1-2	CATSDFKQGAVGGYTF
TRBV5-1	TRBJ2-5	CASSKRQGAETQYF
TRBV5-5	TRBJ2-7	CASSSPSSYEQYF
TRBV10-3	TRBJ1-6	CAISESDKATPNNSPLHF
TRBV24-1	TRBJ2-3	CATRQGSLDTDTQYF
TRBV12-3/TRBV12-4	TRBJ1-2	CASIAQGWGGYTF
TRBV4-3	TRBJ2-7	CARSPQDRNYEQYF
TRBV5-1	TRBJ1-1	CASRRTGHTEAFF
TRBV19	TRBJ2-3	CASSIERGGFHTQYF
TRBV27	TRBJ2-1	CASSLRFRGDRGDEQFF
TRBV7-9	TRBJ2-3	CASTPLGSGATDTQYF
TRBV19	TRBJ1-2	CASSWGTGDFYGYTF
TRBV5-4	TRBJ2-5	CASSSAGRRQQETQYF
TRBV12-5	TRBJ1-3	CASGLPFPTGDSGNTIYF